A selection of T cell receptor beta chains follows, all from one sample in a study of cytomegalovirus exposure and HLA in healthy donors. Generated by immunoSEQ multiplex PCR, the TCRdb table keeps only in-frame clones and is missing some. The table shows some 49,000 clones, with almost 95% occurring only once. The sequencing sample was made of PBMCs. Source of these receptors: a man younger than 35 in good health and CMV-seronegative. Both conserved end residues are part of each CDR3. D genes are given only for firm matches. The size of a clone is reported for some rows only, either as once, few or many, or as a class for expanded clones.

clone_size j_call d_call v_call cdr3_nt cdr3_aa
- TRBJ2-7 - TRBV7-9 TGTGCCAGCGGCGACGGGTACGAGCAGTACTTC CASGDGYEQYF
- TRBJ2-3 TRBD1 TRBV28 TGTGCCAGCAGTCCCGAGGACAGGGCATACACAGATACGCAGTATTTT CASSPEDRAYTDTQYF
- TRBJ1-5 TRBD1 TRBV19 TGTGCCAGTAGTACTGAGGGGGCGAGGAATCAGCCCCAGCATTTT CASSTEGARNQPQHF
once TRBJ2-6 TRBD1 TRBV28 TGTGCCAGCAGTTTAGGGACAGGGCTCGGGGCCAACGTCCTGACTTTC CASSLGTGLGANVLTF
- TRBJ2-1 - TRBV27 TGTGCCAGCAGGTCTAGAGACGGTGAGCAGTTCTTC CASRSRDGEQFF
- TRBJ2-1 - TRBV28 TGTGCCAGCAGCCCAATAGAGGGAGGTTACAATGAGCAGTTCTTC CASSPIEGGYNEQFF
- TRBJ2-5 TRBD1 TRBV28 TGTGCCAGCAGTCTGGGACAGAAAATACAAGAGACCCAGTACTTC CASSLGQKIQETQYF
once TRBJ1-2 - TRBV19 TGTGCCAGTAGGCATCCAGGATATGGCTACACCTTC CASRHPGYGYTF
- TRBJ1-1 - TRBV28 TGTGCCAGCAGTTTAATGAGAACGGGCACTGAAGCTTTCTTT CASSLMRTGTEAFF
- TRBJ2-1 - TRBV7-3 TGTGCCAGCAGCTGGAGGAATGTTTCACGCAATGAGCAGTTCTTC CASSWRNVSRNEQFF
- TRBJ2-2 - TRBV18 TGTGCCAGCTCACCCGACAGCCTCGCGAACACCGGGGAGCTGTTTTTT CASSPDSLANTGELFF
- TRBJ2-1 TRBD2 TRBV9 TGTGCCAGCAGCGTACTGACTAGCGGGTACAATGAGCAGTTCTTC CASSVLTSGYNEQFF
- TRBJ1-4 - TRBV30 TGTGCCTGGAGTCGGGGTTTGTCTAATGAAAAACTGTTTTTT CAWSRGLSNEKLFF
- TRBJ2-3 - TRBV5-6 TGTGCCAGCAGCCTCCTAGGCGGGAAGGGAGGCCCAGATACGCAGTATTTT CASSLLGGKGGPDTQYF
- TRBJ2-1 - TRBV5-6 TGTGCCAGCAGCTTGGAAAGGGGGGGTGAGCAGTTCTTC CASSLERGGEQFF
- TRBJ2-3 - TRBV7-4 TGTGCCAGCAGCCCTCGGACAGTTCTGACAGATACGCAGTATTTT CASSPRTVLTDTQYF
- TRBJ2-3 - TRBV4-1 TGCGCCAGCAGCCAACTCGGGGGTCCAATCCCTGATACGCAGTATTTT CASSQLGGPIPDTQYF
- TRBJ2-3 - TRBV9 TGTGCCAGCGAGGCTAGCGGCACAGATACGCAGTATTTT CASEASGTDTQYF
once TRBJ1-4 - TRBV30 TGTGCCTGGAGTAGCGGGGGAACTAATGAAAAACTGTTTTTT CAWSSGGTNEKLFF
medium-sized TRBJ2-3 - TRBV6-1 TGTGCCAGCATGAGAGAGGTCCCGGATACGCAGTATTTT CASMREVPDTQYF
once TRBJ1-1 TRBD1 TRBV30 TGTGCCTGGAGTCCCGGGACAGGGGTCAACACTGAAGCTTTCTTT CAWSPGTGVNTEAFF
few TRBJ2-2 TRBD2 TRBV6-1 TGTGCCAGCAGTGAAGAGAGACTAGCGATGGCCGGGGAGCTGTTTTTT CASSEERLAMAGELFF